This record covers a single T cell receptor beta chain. Antigen specificity is unknown. These data come from a study of OX40 agonist ivuxolimab in advanced cancers. Study at large: Past anti-PD-1, anti-PD-L1 or anti-CTLA-4 therapy was accepted, and approximately 40% had received some.

TCRdb keeps only in-frame clones here, not all; method: immunoSEQ multiplex PCR. The table records around 60,000 clones, 82% of them present only once. Broader study findings: Relative to CD4+ cells, CD8+ T cells on average had more expanded clones.

This receptor was identified in an adult with an advanced solid tumor such as melanoma, head and neck, liver or kidney cancer. The sample consisted of CD4+ or CD8+ T cells sorted from blood, taken in a trial of the OX40 agonist ivuxolimab.

The CDR3 region has the DNA TGTGCCAGCAGCCCGCAGGGGGTCGGTGAGCAGTTCTTC. This gives the protein CASSPQGVGEQFF. The V and J genes are TRBV7-2 and TRBJ2-1; 7 nucleotides match TRBD1. Germline loops: CDR1 SGHTA, CDR2 FQGNSA. The V and J ends lost 5 bases and 9 bases, in that order; junction bases with no gene match: 7. The CDR3 extends over 13 amino acids.